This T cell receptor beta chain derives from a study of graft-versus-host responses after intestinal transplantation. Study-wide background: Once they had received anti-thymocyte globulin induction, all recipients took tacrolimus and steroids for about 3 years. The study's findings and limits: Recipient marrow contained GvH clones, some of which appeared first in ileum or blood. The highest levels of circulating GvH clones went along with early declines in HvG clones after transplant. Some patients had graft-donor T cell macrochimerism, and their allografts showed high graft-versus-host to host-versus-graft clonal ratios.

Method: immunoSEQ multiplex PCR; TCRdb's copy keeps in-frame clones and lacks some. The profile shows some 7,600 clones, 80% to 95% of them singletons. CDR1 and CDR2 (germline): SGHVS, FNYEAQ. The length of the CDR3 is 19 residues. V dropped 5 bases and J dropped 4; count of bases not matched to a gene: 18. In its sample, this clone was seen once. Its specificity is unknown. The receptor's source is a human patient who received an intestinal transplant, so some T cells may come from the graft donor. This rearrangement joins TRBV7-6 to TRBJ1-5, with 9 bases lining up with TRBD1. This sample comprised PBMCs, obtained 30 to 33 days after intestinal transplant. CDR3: CASSPQAPGGTGMNQPQHF. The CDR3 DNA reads TGTGCCAGCAGCCCCCAAGCCCCGGGAGGGACAGGGATGAATCAGCCCCAGCATTTT.